Below, 30 T cell receptor beta chains from the same sample are listed, as sequenced in a study of cytomegalovirus exposure and HLA in healthy donors. The PCR employed 60 Vbeta primers together with 13 Jbeta primers. This table comes from immunoSEQ multiplex PCR, and its TCRdb copy is limited to in-frame clones, with some not included. This table has about 110,000 clones, roughly three quarters appearing once. Sequencing input: PBMCs. The receptor set was obtained from a male donor in good health and CMV-seronegative.

The chain has TRBV19 and TRBJ2-5; 8 nucleotides line up with TRBD1. The CDR3 contains 15 residues. Germline CDR1 is LNHDA and CDR2 is SQIVND (reference sequence). The V gene end was trimmed by 3 bases and the J gene end by 5 bases; junction bases not matched to a gene: 8. This CDR3 reads CASSIQSGGYETQYF. The CDR3 nucleotides are TGTGCCAGTAGTATTCAGTCAGGGGGCTACGAGACCCAGTACTTC. The whole variable domain, remainder taken from reference TRBV19 and TRBJ2-5, is DGGITQSPKYLFRKEGQNVTLSCEQNLNHDAMYWYRQDPGQGLRLIYYSQIVNDFQKGDIAEGYSVSREKKESFPLTVTSAQKNPTAFYLCASSIQSGGYETQYFGPGTRLLVL.

The chain has TRBV7-3 and TRBJ1-4; 9 positions match TRBD1. Trimming removed 1 base from V and 7 bases from J; junction bases left unmatched: 4. The CDR3 has 15 amino acids. The germline gives CDR1 SGHTA, CDR2 FQGTGA. CDR3 in amino acids: CASSLKGQGGEKLFF. The CDR3 DNA follows: TGTGCCAGCAGCTTAAAGGGACAGGGAGGTGAAAAACTGTTTTTT.

CDR3: CSAVEDRGTDTQYF. The CDR3 DNA is TGCAGCGCTGTCGAGGACAGGGGCACAGATACGCAGTATTTT. The chain couples TRBV29-1 to TRBJ2-3; 8 nucleotides match TRBD1. The CDR3 contains 14 residues. V lost 7 bases and J lost 1; bases outside the gene matches: 7. CDR1 and CDR2 from the germline V gene are SQVTM and ANQGSEA.

The V and J genes are TRBV2 and TRBJ2-3, with D uncertain. Trimming removed 6 bases from V and 0 bases from J, with 10 bases in between. Germline CDR1 SNHLY, CDR2 FYNNEI. The CDR3 is made up of 14 amino acids. CDR3 in amino acids: CASRRFLSTDTQYF. CDR3 DNA sequence: TGTGCCAGCAGGAGATTTCTGAGCACAGATACGCAGTATTTT.

This clone was detected only a few times. The J gene is TRBJ1-6, the V gene TRBV18; no clear D. The CDR3 is 16 amino acids. The germline gives CDR1 KGHSH, CDR2 LQKENI. Trimming cost V 2 bases and J 0 bases, with 8 bases left between them. The CDR3 DNA sequence: TGTGCCAGCTCACCAGAGAGAAGCTCCTATAATTCACCCCTCCACTTT. It yields the protein CASSPERSSYNSPLHF.

The V call is TRBV11-2, the J call TRBJ2-2; no clear D. The length of the CDR3 is 16 residues. Trimming cost V 1 base and J 8 bases, with 17 bases left between them. Per germline, CDR1 SGHAT and CDR2 FQNNGV. The CDR3 DNA reads as TGTGCCAGCAGCTTAGTTGCCCCCCGAGGTGAGGGGGAGCTGTTTTTT. Translation gives CASSLVAPRGEGELFF.

The rearrangement uses TRBV10-3 and TRBJ1-1; 7 bases match TRBD1. CDR1 and CDR2 (germline): ENHRY, SYGVKD. This CDR3 is built from 15 residues. Trimming removed 0 bases from V and 1 base from J; junction bases left unmatched: 2. The CDR3 sequence: CAISESRQGNTEAFF. As DNA, the CDR3 is TGTGCCATCAGTGAGTCGCGACAGGGGAACACTGAAGCTTTCTTT.

The chain carries TRBV6-4 and TRBJ2-1; TRBD1 matches at 11 bases. This CDR3 comprises 15 residues. Looked up from germline, CDR1 is MRHNA and CDR2 is SNTAGT. The junction had 6 bases not matched to a gene; V was cut back by 8 bases and J by 3 bases. The CDR3 bases are TGTGCCAGCTCCAACGGGACAGGGGGCTACAATGAGCAGTTCTTC. As protein: CASSNGTGGYNEQFF.

V usage is TRBV19 and J usage is TRBJ2-3; D is ambiguous. Trimming took 1 base from V and 2 from J, leaving 7 bases between them. CDR3 length: 14 amino acids. Germline-derived CDR1 and CDR2 are LNHDA and SQIVND (reference sequence). Written as DNA, the CDR3 is TGTGCCAGTAGTATAGGCACATACACAGATACGCAGTATTTT. Its translation: CASSIGTYTDTQYF.

This clone was seen a handful of times. The V gene is TRBV9, the J gene TRBJ2-7; TRBD1 matches at 7 bases. V lost 6 bases to trimming and J lost 4 bases; unmatched junction nucleotides: 10. This CDR3 contains 14 residues. Germline CDR1 and CDR2: SGDLS and YYNGEE. CDR3 region: CASTRGQHIYEQYF. CDR3 sequence (DNA): TGTGCCAGCACCCGGGGACAGCACATTTACGAGCAGTACTTC.

V is TRBV6-1 and J is TRBJ2-3; TRBD2 is a possible D gene (5 bases). The CDR3 is made up of 14 amino acids. The ends were cut back, 5 bases at V and 2 bases at J, with 11 bases in the middle. Germline lookup yields CDR1 MNHNS and CDR2 SASEGT. The CDR3 bases are TGTGCCAGCAGTCCTGGACTTTACACAGATACGCAGTATTTT. As protein: CASSPGLYTDTQYF.

The chain recombines TRBV6-5 with TRBJ2-1, with 7 nucleotides matching TRBD1. V gave up 5 bases and J gave up 9 bases; unmatched junction bases: 7. The CDR3 sequence is 13 residues long. The V gene's germline CDR1 is MNHEY and CDR2 SVGAGI. CDR3 nucleotide sequence: TGTGCCAGCAGTATCGAACAGGGGACTGAGCAGTTCTTC. Its translation is CASSIEQGTEQFF.

This chain links TRBV29-1 with TRBJ2-5; TRBD2 might be the D (5 bases). Germline values: CDR1 SQVTM, CDR2 ANQGSEA. Trimming removed 2 bases at V and 5 bases at J, with 18 bases between. The CDR3 extends over 15 amino acids. CDR3 bases: TGCAGCGTTGAACGGGTAGTTAAGTCGGGGGAGACCCAGTACTTC. Residues: CSVERVVKSGETQYF.

The J gene is TRBJ2-2, the V gene TRBV6-5; 9 bases match TRBD1. The CDR3 is 14 residues long. The germline gives CDR1 MNHEY, CDR2 SVGAGI. V lost 8 bases to trimming and J lost 4 bases; unmatched junction nucleotides: 5. CDR3 protein: CASDGQGPTGELFF. The CDR3 nucleotides read TGTGCCAGCGATGGACAGGGGCCCACCGGGGAGCTGTTTTTT.

The chain links TRBV5-1 to TRBJ2-1; 8 bases are shared with TRBD2. Germline V gene data show CDR1 as SGHRS and CDR2 as YFSETQ. V was pared by 6 bases and J by 2 bases, with 7 bases of the junction left unmatched. The CDR3 totals 15 residues. For the CDR3, the DNA is TGCGCCAGCAAGGTTGGTAGCGGGACCTACAATGAGCAGTTCTTC. It is translated as CASKVGSGTYNEQFF.

The chain has TRBV11-2 and TRBJ2-3; TRBD2 matches at 9 bases. Germline V gene lookup returns CDR1 SGHAT and CDR2 FQNNGV. The CDR3 runs 15 residues. With V trimmed by 5 bases and J by 9 bases, 12 bases remained unmatched. CDR3: CASSPSGRMTGTQYF. CDR3 in DNA: TGTGCCAGCAGCCCCAGCGGGAGGATGACGGGCACGCAGTATTTT.

This clone was recorded many times. This chain links TRBV5-1 with TRBJ1-4; 8 nucleotides align to TRBD1. The ends lost 0 bases at V and 8 bases at J; junction bases unmatched: 12. Germline loops: CDR1 SGHRS, CDR2 YFSETQ. The CDR3 contains 17 residues. CDR3 DNA sequence: TGCGCCAGCAGCTTGGACGCGGTTGGGACAGGCGGAGAAAAACTGTTTTTT. Translating it yields CASSLDAVGTGGEKLFF.

The V and J genes are TRBV2 and TRBJ2-3, with 8 positions matching TRBD2. V was clipped by 6 bases and J by 2 bases; unmatched bases: 7. Looked up from germline, CDR1 is SNHLY and CDR2 is FYNNEI. This CDR3 comprises 15 residues. CDR3 bases: TGTGCCAGCAGAGCGACTAGCGCGTACACAGATACGCAGTATTTT. This encodes CASRATSAYTDTQYF.

The rearrangement links TRBV10-3 to TRBJ1-1; the match to TRBD1 covers 10 bases. The CDR3 contains 16 residues. The trim removed 2 bases at V and 10 bases at J, leaving 13 bases unmatched. Germline loops: CDR1 ENHRY, CDR2 SYGVKD. CDR3 DNA: TGTGCCATCAGTGAGGCCGCGGGACAGGGGCTCTCGGTAGCTTTCTTT. This translates into CAISEAAGQGLSVAFF.

This clone was counted a few times. The chain recombines TRBV11-3 with TRBJ2-1, with TRBD2 matching over 12 bases. Trimming took 4 bases from V and 5 from J; bases not matched to a gene: 6. CDR3 size: 16 residues. CDR1 SGHNT and CDR2 YENEEA come from the germline V gene. DNA of the CDR3: TGTGCCAGCAGCTCGGAGACTAGCGGGAGCCACAATGAGCAGTTCTTC. Encoded protein: CASSSETSGSHNEQFF.

The CDR3 sequence is CASSPFGVGQGAAGYTF. The CDR3 nucleotides are TGCGCCAGCAGCCCATTCGGTGTGGGACAGGGGGCGGCCGGCTACACCTTC. J is TRBJ1-2 and V is TRBV5-1; 12 positions match TRBD1. The CDR3 loop spans 17 amino acids. The V gene's germline CDR1 is SGHRS and CDR2 YFSETQ. With V trimmed by 4 bases and J by 8 bases, 15 bases remained unmatched.

The genes are TRBV5-4 and TRBJ2-1, with a weak D call TRBD2 (7 bases). Germline V CDR1 and CDR2: SGHNT, YYREEE (reference sequence). Trimming shortened V by 0 bases and J by 1 base, and 14 bases separated the two germline ends. CDR3 length: 17 amino acids. CDR3 coding DNA: TGTGCCAGCAGCTTGGTATCTGGGGGGGCGTCCTACAATGAGCAGTTCTTC. Its protein product is CASSLVSGGASYNEQFF. The full variable domain, its missing parts supplied by reference TRBV5-4 and TRBJ2-1, is ETGVTQSPTHLIKTRGQQVTLRCSSQSGHNTVSWYQQALGQGPQFIFQYYREEENGRGNFPPRFSGLQFPNYSSELNVNALELDDSALYLCASSLVSGGASYNEQFFGPGTRLTVL.

The genes are TRBV4-2 and TRBJ2-1; 9 bases map to TRBD1. This CDR3 contains 13 residues. The J segment lost 6 bases and the V segment lost 5 bases, leaving 2 bases of the junction unmatched. In germline, CDR1 is LGHNA, CDR2 YNFKEQ. CDR3 nucleotides: TGTGCCAGCAGCTTACAGGGGGCCAATGAGCAGTTCTTC. It specifies CASSLQGANEQFF.

Notes on this clone: The junction departs from the called germline gene at one end, perhaps through a read error. V and J are TRBV7-9 and TRBJ1-2; no firm D call. Germline values: CDR1 SEHNR, CDR2 FQNEAQ (reference sequence). The CDR3 covers 15 residues. The CDR3 here is CSSSFMTSGLYGYTF. The DNA for the CDR3 is TGTTCCAGCAGCTTTATGACTAGCGGACTCTATGGCTACACCTTC.

The gene calls are TRBV28 and TRBJ1-2; perhaps TRBD1 as D (6 bases). The CDR3 sequence is 16 residues long. The V end lost 5 bases, the J end lost 0 bases, and 16 bases lay between the germline ends. Germline V gene sequence: CDR1 MDHEN, CDR2 SYDVKM. In nucleotides, the CDR3 is TGTGCCAGCAGTCCACTCGGGACACCGCCTAACTATGGCTACACCTTC. The encoded protein is CASSPLGTPPNYGYTF.

The rearrangement joins TRBV5-5 to TRBJ2-5; D is possibly TRBD2 (6 bases). The CDR3 contains 12 residues. Trimming cost V 6 bases and J 5 bases, with 11 bases left between them. Germline CDR1 and CDR2: SGHKS and YYEKEE (reference sequence). CDR3: CASNPAGETQYF. In DNA, the CDR3 is TGTGCCAGCAACCCCGCGGGGGAGACCCAGTACTTC.

J is TRBJ2-3 and V is TRBV10-3; TRBD2 might be the D (5 bases). V dropped 3 bases and J dropped 0 bases, with 19 bases sitting between them. The CDR3 has 18 amino acids. Germline lookup yields CDR1 ENHRY and CDR2 SYGVKD. The CDR3 bases are TGTGCCATCAGTGACATATTGGCTAGCAGTAAGAGCACAGATACGCAGTATTTT. Encoded protein: CAISDILASSKSTDTQYF.

Only a few counts were recorded for this clone. The chain combines TRBV7-9 with TRBJ1-1, with 7 nucleotides matching TRBD1. With 5 bases clipped from V and 6 bases from J, the junction kept 6 bases outside the gene matches. Germline values: CDR1 SEHNR, CDR2 FQNEAQ (reference sequence). The CDR3 consists of 13 residues. The CDR3 DNA follows: TGTGCCAGCAGCCTCTCAGGGGGATCTGAAGCTTTCTTT. Protein: CASSLSGGSEAFF.

The CDR3 coding sequence is TGTGCTAGTGGTTCTACCTCGGGGGTAAGGGAGCAGTACTTC. Translated: CASGSTSGVREQYF. This chain uses TRBV12-5 with TRBJ2-7; a weak D match, TRBD2 (6 bases). CDR1 and CDR2 (germline): LGHNT, FRNRAP. The CDR3 covers 14 residues. Trimming took off 4 bases at V and 7 bases at J, with 17 bases between the two ends. Variable domain in full (rest from reference TRBV12-5 and TRBJ2-7): DARVTQTPRHKVTEMGQEVTMRCQPILGHNTVFWYRQTMMQGLELLAYFRNRAPLDDSGMPKDRFSAEMPDATLATLKIQPSEPRDSAVYFCASGSTSGVREQYFGPGTRLTVT.

This clone has a handful of counts. One end of the junction fails to match germline, which may point to a read error. V and J are TRBV7-9 and TRBJ2-6; tentative D call: TRBD2 (5 bases). Germline CDR1 is SEHNR and CDR2 is FQNEAQ (reference sequence). The CDR3 sequence is 16 residues long. This CDR3 reads CSSSYPRDSGANVLTF. In nucleotides, the CDR3 is TGTTCCAGCAGCTACCCCCGGGACTCTGGGGCCAACGTCCTGACTTTC.